Sequencing of this T cell receptor (beta chain) was carried out in a study of CD49a tissue-resident CD8 T cells in human skin (dated by TCRdb to about 2017). As for the study more broadly: The study examined tissue-resident memory CD8+ T cell subsets in human skin defined by CD49a, CD69 and CD103 expression.

Library prep was done by the immunoSEQ multiplex PCR assay. The authors processed their data as follows. Frequencies of TCR V beta family usage were compared among the sorted CD8+ T cell populations from blood, dermis and epidermis. Sourced from immuneACCESS, this table was stored by TCRdb with only in-frame sequences that have V and J called. A share of the clones is absent; for the studies checked, an unresolved V gene accounts for under half, and the remainder has no known explanation. The V and J calls and clone size are taken from that table; D and trimming were inferred from the DNA. This sample is represented by about 1,200 clones; 78% of them were singletons. Clones ranked in the top ten supply more than 8.5% of the sample. For a few healthy donors, sorted CD8+ T cells taken from blood, dermis and epidermis had their TCR beta CDR3 regions analysed. All TCR-sequenced donors were healthy individuals, and each provided both blood and skin samples. Sorting was used to isolate CD8+ T cell populations ahead of TCR beta sequencing. Skin was separated into dermal and epidermal compartments before T cells were analysed.

In the germline V gene, CDR1 corresponds to LGHNA and CDR2 to YNFKEQ. From the cysteine up to the phenylalanine, the CDR3 has a length of 19 residues. The read is trimmed to its CDR3 DNA, 57 bases read in frame from base 1. V ends up 1 base short and J 1 base short, with an unmatched junction base count of 10. This clone was found once. The antigen this receptor binds is unknown. No much larger clonotype is one base removed from it; base qualities were not supplied. The TCR comes from a human donor in good health. Recombination joined TRBV4-2 with TRBJ2-2; 9 nucleotides in the junction match TRBD2. The sequenced sample consisted of CD103- CD8+ T cells sorted from skin dermis. The CDR3 sequence is CASSQAEASGALNTGELFF. The sequenced DNA: TGTGCCAGCAGCCAAGCCGAGGCTAGCGGGGCCCTGAACACCGGGGAGCTGTTTTTT.